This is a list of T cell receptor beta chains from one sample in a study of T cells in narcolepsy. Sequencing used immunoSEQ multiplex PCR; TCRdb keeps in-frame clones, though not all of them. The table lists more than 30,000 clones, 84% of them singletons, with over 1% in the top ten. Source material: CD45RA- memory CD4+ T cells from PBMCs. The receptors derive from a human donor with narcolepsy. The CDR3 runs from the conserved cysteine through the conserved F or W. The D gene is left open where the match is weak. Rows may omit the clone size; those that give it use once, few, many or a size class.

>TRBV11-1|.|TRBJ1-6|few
CASSSDSQSSPLHF
TGTGCCAGCAGTTCGGACAGCCAGAGTTCACCCCTCCACTTT
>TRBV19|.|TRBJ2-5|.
CAPTQETQYF
TGTGCACCTACCCAAGAGACACAGTACTTC
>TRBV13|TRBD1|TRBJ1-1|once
CASSWDRGHAFF
TGTGCCAGCAGCTGGGACAGGGGGCACGCTTTCTTT
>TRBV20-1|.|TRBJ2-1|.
CSARGGNEQFF
TGCAGTGCAAGAGGGGGCAATGAGCAGTTCTTC
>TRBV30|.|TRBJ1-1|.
CAWSPSGPTEAFF
TGTGCCTGGAGCCCCTCGGGGCCCACTGAAGCTTTCTTT
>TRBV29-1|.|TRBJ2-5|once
CSGGGTPGETQYF
TGCAGCGGGGGCGGGACACCGGGCGAGACCCAGTACTTC
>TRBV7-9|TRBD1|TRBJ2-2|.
CASSVISGGRNTGELFF
TGTGCCAGCAGCGTAATATCAGGGGGCCGAAACACCGGGGAGCTGTTTTTT
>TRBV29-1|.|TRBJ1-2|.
CSVGAGALGYTF
TGCAGCGTTGGGGCCGGCGCCCTCGGCTACACCTTC
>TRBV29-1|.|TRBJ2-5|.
CSVDQGLGVQETQYF
TGCAGCGTTGATCAAGGTCTTGGGGTTCAAGAGACCCAGTACTTC
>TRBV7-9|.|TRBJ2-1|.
CASSLAGGYNEQFF
TGTGCCAGCAGCTTAGCGGGGGGCTACAATGAGCAGTTCTTC
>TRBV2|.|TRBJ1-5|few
CASSHDGNQPQHF
TGTGCCAGCAGTCACGACGGGAATCAGCCCCAGCATTTT
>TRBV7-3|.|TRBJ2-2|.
CASSSTSTGELFF
TGTGCCAGCAGCTCAACTAGCACCGGGGAGCTGTTTTTT
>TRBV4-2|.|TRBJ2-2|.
CASSQPPALIKNTGELFF
TGTGCCAGCAGCCAACCTCCGGCTCTCATAAAAAACACCGGGGAGCTGTTTTTT
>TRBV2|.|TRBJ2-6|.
CASSLRGGGANVLTF
TGTGCCAGCAGTCTCAGGGGAGGCGGGGCCAACGTCCTGACTTTC
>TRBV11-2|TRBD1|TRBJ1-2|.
CASSLDGGQGGGYTF
TGTGCCAGCAGCTTAGATGGGGGACAGGGTGGTGGCTACACCTTC
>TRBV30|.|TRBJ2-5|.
CAWSVEGETQYF
TGTGCCTGGAGTGTTGAAGGAGAGACCCAGTACTTC
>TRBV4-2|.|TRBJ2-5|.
CASSQDSGGKETQYF
TGTGCCAGCAGCCAAGATTCCGGGGGCAAAGAGACCCAGTACTTC
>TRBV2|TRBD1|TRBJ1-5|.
CASSLTGVGNQPQHF
TGTGCCAGCAGTCTGACAGGGGTTGGTAATCAGCCCCAGCATTTT
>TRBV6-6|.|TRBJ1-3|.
CASSYSGYTIYF
TGTGCCAGCAGTTACTCGGGGTACACCATATATTTT
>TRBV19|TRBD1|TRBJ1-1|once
CASSSPTGTGTEAFF
TGTGCCAGTAGTTCGCCAACAGGGACAGGCACTGAAGCTTTCTTT
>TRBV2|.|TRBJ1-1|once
CASSEGGGPRGAFF
TGTGCCAGCAGTGAAGGGGGAGGGCCGAGGGGAGCTTTCTTT
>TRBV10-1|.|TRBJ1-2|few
CASSESEYDGYTF
TGCGCCAGCAGTGAGTCAGAATACGATGGCTACACCTTC
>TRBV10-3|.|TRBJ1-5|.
CAISPSGNQPQHF
TGTGCCATCAGTCCCTCAGGGAATCAGCCCCAGCATTTT
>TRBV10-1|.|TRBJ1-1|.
CASSVDRSEAFF
TGCGCCAGCAGTGTGGACAGAAGTGAAGCTTTCTTT
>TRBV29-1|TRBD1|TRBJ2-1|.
CSVEGTGTNEQFF
TGCAGCGTTGAGGGGACAGGGACTAATGAGCAGTTCTTC
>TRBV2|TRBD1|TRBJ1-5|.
CASSGTGANSNQPQHF
TGTGCCAGCAGTGGGACAGGGGCCAATAGCAATCAGCCCCAGCATTTT
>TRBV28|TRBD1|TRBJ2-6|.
CASRSLRGLHDSGANVLTF
TGTGCCAGCAGATCCCTGAGGGGGCTGCATGACTCTGGGGCCAACGTCCTGACTTTC
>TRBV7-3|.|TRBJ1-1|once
CASRSDRNTEAFF
TGTGCCAGCAGATCGGACAGGAACACTGAAGCTTTCTTT
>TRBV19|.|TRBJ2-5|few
CASSIKGGGTQYF
TGTGCCAGTAGTATAAAGGGCGGAGGGACCCAGTACTTC